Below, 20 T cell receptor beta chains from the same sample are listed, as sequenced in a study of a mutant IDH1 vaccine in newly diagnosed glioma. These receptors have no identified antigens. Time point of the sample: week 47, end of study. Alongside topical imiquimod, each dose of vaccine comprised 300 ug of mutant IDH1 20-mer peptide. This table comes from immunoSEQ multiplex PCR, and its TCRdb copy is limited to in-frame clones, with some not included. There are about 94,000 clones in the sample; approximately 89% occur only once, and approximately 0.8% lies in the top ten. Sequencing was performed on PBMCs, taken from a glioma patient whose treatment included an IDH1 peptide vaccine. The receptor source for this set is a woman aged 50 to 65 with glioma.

CDR3 sequence reads: CASSPGRQASQETQYF. DNA of the CDR3: TGCGCCAGCAGCCCCGGAAGACAGGCTTCACAAGAGACCCAGTACTTC. The rearrangement uses TRBV5-1 and TRBJ2-5; tentatively, D is TRBD1 (6 bases). This CDR3 is built from 16 residues. Trimming left V 4 bases short and J 2 bases short, with 18 bases between. Looked up from germline, CDR1 is SGHRS and CDR2 is YFSETQ.

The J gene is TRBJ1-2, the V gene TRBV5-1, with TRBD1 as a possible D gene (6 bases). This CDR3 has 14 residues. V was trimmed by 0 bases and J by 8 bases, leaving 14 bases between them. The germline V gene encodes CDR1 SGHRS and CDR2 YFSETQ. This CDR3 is CASSLEGHTVGYTF. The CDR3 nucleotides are TGCGCCAGCAGCTTGGAGGGACACACAGTCGGCTACACCTTC. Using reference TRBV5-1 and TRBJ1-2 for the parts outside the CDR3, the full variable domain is KAGVTQTPRYLIKTRGQQVTLSCSPISGHRSVSWYQQTPGQGLQFLFEYFSETQRNKGNFPGRFSGRQFSNSRSEMNVSTLELGDSALYLCASSLEGHTVGYTFGSGTRLTVV.

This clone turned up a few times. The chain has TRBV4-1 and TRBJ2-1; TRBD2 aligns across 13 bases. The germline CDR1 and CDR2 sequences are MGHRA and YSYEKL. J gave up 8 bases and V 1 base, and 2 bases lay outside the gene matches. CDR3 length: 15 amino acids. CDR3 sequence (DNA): TGCGCCAGCAGCCAAGGGACTAGCGGGAGCTATGAGCAGTTCTTC. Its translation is CASSQGTSGSYEQFF.

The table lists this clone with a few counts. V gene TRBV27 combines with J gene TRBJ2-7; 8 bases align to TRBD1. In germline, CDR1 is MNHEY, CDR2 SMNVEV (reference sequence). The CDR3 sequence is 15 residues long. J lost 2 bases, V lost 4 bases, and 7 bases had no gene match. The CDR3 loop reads CASSSASGGPYEQYF. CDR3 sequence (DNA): TGTGCCAGCAGTTCAGCCTCAGGGGGCCCCTACGAGCAGTACTTC.

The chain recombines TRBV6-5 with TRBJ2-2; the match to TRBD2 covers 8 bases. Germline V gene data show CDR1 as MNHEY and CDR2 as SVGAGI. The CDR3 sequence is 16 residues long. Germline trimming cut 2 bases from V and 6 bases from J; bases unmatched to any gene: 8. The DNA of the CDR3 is TGTGCCAGCAGTTACACAACTAGCGGTGGGGCCGGGGAGCTGTTTTTT. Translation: CASSYTTSGGAGELFF.

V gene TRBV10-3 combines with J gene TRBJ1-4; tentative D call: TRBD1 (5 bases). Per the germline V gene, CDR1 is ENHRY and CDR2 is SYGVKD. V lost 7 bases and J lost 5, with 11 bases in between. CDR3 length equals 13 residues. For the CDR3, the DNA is TGTGCCATCACCAGGGACCTGAATGAAAAACTGTTTTTT. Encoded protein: CAITRDLNEKLFF.

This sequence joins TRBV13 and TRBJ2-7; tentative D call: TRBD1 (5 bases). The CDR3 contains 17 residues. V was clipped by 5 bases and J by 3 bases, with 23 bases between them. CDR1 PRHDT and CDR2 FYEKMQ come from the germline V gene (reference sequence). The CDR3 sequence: CASSHKAGPTLGYEQYF. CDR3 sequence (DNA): TGTGCCAGCAGCCACAAAGCAGGGCCCACCCTCGGCTACGAGCAGTACTTC.

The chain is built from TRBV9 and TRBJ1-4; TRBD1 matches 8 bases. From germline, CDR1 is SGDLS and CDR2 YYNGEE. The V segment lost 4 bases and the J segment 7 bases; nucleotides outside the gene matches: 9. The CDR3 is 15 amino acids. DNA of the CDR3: TGTGCCAGCAGCCGGAGGGCAGGGGGCGTTGAAAAACTGTTTTTT. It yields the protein CASSRRAGGVEKLFF.

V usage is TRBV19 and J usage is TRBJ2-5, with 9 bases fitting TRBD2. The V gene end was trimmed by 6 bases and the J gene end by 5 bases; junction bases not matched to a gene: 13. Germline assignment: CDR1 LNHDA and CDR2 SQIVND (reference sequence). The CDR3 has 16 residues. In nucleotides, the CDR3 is TGTGCCAGTAGGAATATTCTAGCGGGAAGAGTGGAGACCCAGTACTTC. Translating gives CASRNILAGRVETQYF.

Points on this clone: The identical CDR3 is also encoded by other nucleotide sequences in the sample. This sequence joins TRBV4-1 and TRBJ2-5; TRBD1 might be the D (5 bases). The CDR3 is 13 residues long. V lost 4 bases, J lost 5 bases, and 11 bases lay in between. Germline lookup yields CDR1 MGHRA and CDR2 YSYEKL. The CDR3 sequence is CASSRLAGETQYF. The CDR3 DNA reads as TGCGCCAGCAGCCGTCTGGCAGGGGAGACCCAGTACTTC.

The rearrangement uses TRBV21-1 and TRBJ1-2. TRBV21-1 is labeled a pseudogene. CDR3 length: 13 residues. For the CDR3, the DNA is TGTGCCAGCAGCCTACCCGGGAGAGATGGCTACACCTTC. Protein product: CASSLPGRDGYTF.

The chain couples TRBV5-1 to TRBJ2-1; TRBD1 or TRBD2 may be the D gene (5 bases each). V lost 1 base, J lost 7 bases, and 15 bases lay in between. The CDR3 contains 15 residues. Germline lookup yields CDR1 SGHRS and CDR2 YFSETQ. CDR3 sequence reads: CASSLTGTPRNEQFF. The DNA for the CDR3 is TGCGCCAGCAGCTTGACCGGGACCCCGCGAAATGAGCAGTTCTTC.

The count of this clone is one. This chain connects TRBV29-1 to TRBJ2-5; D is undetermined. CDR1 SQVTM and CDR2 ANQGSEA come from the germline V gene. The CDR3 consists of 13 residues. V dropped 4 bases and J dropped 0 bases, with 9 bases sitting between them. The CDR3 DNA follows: TGCAGCGTTGTTCGGACGGACCAAGAGACCCAGTACTTC. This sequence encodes CSVVRTDQETQYF.

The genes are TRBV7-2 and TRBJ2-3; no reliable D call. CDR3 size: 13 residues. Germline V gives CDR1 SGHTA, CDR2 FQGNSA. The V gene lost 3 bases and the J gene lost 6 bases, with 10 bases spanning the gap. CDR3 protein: CASSLPLMDTQYF. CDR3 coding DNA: TGTGCCAGCAGCTTGCCCCTGATGGATACGCAGTATTTT.

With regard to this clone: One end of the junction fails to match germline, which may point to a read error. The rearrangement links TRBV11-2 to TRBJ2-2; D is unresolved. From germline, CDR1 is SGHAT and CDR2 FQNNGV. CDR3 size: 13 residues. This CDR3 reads CASILPLRGELFF. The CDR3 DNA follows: TGTGCCAGCATCTTACCGTTGAGAGGGGAGCTGTTTTTT.

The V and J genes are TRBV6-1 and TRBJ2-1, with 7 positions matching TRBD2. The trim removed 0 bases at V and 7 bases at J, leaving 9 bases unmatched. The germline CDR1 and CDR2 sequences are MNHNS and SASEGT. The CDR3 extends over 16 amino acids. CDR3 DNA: TGTGCCAGCAGTGAAGCTCTAACGGCGGGAGATAATGAGCAGTTCTTC. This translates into CASSEALTAGDNEQFF.

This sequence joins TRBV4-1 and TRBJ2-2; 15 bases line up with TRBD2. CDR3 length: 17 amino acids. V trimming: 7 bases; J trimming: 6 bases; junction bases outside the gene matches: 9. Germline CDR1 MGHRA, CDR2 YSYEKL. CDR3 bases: TGCGCCAGCACCCCGCGAGGGACTAGCGGGAGGTCCGGGGAGCTGTTTTTT. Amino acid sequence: CASTPRGTSGRSGELFF.

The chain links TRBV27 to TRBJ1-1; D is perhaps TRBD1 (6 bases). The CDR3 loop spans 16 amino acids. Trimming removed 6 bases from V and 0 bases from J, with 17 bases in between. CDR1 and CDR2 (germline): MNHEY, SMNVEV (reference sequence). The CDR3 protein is CASSPGPGQLNTEAFF. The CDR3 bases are TGTGCCAGCAGCCCCGGCCCCGGACAGCTGAACACTGAAGCTTTCTTT.

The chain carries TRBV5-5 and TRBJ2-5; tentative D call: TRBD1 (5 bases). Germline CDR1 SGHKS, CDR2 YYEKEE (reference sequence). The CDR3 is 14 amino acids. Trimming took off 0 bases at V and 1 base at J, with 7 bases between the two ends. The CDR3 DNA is TGTGCCAGCAGCTTGGAGGACACCCAAGAGACCCAGTACTTC. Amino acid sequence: CASSLEDTQETQYF.

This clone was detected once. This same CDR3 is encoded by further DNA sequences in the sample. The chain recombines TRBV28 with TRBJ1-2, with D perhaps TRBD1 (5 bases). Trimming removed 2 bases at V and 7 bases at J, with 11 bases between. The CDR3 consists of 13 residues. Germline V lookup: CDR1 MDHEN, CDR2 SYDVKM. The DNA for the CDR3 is TGTGCCAGCAGTTTAGGGCAGGGAGGTGGCTACACCTTC. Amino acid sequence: CASSLGQGGGYTF.